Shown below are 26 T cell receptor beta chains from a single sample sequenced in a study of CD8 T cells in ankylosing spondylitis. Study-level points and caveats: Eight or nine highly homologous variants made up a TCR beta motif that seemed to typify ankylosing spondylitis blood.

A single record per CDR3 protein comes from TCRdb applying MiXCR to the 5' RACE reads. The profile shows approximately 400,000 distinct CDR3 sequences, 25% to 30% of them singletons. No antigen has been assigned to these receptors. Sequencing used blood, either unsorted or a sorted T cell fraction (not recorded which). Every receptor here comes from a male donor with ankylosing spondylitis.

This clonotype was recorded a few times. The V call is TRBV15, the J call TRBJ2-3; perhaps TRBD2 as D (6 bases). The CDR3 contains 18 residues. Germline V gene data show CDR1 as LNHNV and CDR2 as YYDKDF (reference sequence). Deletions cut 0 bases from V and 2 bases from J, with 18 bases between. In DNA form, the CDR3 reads TGTGCCACCAGCAGAGATCTCGGGCGGGACGGCCCCACAGATACGCAGTATTTT. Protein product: CATSRDLGRDGPTDTQYF.

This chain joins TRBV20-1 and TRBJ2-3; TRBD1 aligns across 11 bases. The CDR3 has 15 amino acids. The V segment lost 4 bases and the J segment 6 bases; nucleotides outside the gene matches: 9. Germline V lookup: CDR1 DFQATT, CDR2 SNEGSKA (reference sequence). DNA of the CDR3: TGCAGTGCTACCCAGCCGGGACAGGGGGGCGATACGCAGTATTTT. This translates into CSATQPGQGGDTQYF.

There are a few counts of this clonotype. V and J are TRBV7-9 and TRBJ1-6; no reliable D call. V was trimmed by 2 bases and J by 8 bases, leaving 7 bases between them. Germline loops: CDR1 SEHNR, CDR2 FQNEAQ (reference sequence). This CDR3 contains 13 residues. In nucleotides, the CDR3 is TGTGCCAGCAGCTTACAAAGCGATTCACCCCTCCACTTT. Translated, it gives CASSLQSDSPLHF.

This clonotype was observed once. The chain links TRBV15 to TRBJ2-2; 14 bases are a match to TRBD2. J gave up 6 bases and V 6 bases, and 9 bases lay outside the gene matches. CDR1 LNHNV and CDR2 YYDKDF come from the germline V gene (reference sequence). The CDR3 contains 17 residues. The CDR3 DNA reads TGTGCCACCAGTACCCGACCGGGACTAGCGGGAGCCGGGGAGCTGTTTTTT. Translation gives CATSTRPGLAGAGELFF. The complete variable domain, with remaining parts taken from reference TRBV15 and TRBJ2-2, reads DAMVIQNPRYQVTQFGKPVTLSCSQTLNHNVMYWYQQKSSQAPKLLFHYYDKDFNNEADTPDNFQSRRPNTSFCFLDIRSPGLGDTAMYLCATSTRPGLAGAGELFFGEGSRLTVL.

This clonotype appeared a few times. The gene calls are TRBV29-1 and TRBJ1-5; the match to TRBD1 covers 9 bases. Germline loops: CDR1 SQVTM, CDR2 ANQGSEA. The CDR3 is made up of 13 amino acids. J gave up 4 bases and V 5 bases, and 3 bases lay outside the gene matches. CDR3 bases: TGCAGCGTTTTAGACAGGGGGAATCAGCCCCAGCATTTT. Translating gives CSVLDRGNQPQHF.

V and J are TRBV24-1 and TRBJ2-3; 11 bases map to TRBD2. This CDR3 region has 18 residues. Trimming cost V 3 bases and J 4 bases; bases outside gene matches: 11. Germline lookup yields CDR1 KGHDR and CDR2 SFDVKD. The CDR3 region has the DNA TGTGCCACCAGTGATCCCCTGGCTAGCGGGAGGATTGCAGATACGCAGTATTTT. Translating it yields CATSDPLASGRIADTQYF.

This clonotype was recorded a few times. CDR3 amino acids: CASSLQLQGDTQYF. The DNA for the CDR3 is TGTGCCAGCAGCTTACAACTTCAAGGGGATACGCAGTATTTT. This chain connects TRBV11-2 to TRBJ2-3, with D unclear. The V end was cut by 2 bases, the J end by 6 bases, with 12 bases between. Germline CDR1 and CDR2: SGHAT and FQNNGV. This CDR3 comprises 14 residues.

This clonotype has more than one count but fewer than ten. This chain's CDR3 is CASRQGLAGDGTDTQYF. The CDR3 bases are TGCGCCAGCAGGCAGGGACTAGCGGGAGATGGGACAGATACGCAGTATTTT. The chain employs TRBV10-1 and TRBJ2-3; TRBD2 matches 14 bases. This CDR3 spans 17 amino acids. Trimming at V came to 6 bases and at J to 3 bases, leaving 8 bases not matched to a gene. Germline CDR1 WNHNN, CDR2 SYGVQD (reference sequence).

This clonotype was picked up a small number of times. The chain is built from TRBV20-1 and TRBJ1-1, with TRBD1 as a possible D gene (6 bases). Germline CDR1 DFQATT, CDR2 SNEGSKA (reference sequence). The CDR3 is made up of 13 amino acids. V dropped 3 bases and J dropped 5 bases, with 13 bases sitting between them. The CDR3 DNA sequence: TGCAGTGCTAGCAAACAGGGAGGAACTGAAGCTTTCTTT. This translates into CSASKQGGTEAFF.

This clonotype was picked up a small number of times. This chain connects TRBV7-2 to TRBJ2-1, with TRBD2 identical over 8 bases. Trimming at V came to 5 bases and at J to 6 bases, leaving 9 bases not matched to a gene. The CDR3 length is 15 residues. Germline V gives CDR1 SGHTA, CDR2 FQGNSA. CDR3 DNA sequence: TGTGCCAGCAGCCCACCGGGACTAGGAGGCAATGAGCAGTTCTTC. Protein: CASSPPGLGGNEQFF.

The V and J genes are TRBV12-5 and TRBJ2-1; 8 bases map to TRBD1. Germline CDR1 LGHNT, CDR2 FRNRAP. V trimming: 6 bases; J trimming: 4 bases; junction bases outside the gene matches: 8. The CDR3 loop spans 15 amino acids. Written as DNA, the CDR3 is TGTGCTAGTGGACTCGGACAGGGAATATACAATGAGCAGTTCTTC. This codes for CASGLGQGIYNEQFF.

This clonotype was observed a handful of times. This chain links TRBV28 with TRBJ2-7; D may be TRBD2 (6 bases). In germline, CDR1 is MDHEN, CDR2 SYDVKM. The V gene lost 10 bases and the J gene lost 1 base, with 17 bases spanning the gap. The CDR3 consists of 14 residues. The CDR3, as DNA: TGTGCCACCTACCAGGGAGGAACTTCCTACGAGCAGTACTTC. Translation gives CATYQGGTSYEQYF.

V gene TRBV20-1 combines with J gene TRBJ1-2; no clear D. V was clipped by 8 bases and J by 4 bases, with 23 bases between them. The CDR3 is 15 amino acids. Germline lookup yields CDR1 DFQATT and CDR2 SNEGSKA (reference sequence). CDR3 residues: CSYSEGGYKFYGYTF. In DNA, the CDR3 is TGCAGTTACTCAGAAGGAGGGTATAAGTTCTATGGCTACACCTTC.

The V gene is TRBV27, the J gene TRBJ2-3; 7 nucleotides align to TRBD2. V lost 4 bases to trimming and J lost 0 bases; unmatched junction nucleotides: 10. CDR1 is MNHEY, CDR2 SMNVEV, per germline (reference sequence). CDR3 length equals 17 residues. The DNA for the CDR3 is TGTGCCAGCAGTTCGCTACTACTAGCGACTAGCACAGATACGCAGTATTTT. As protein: CASSSLLLATSTDTQYF.

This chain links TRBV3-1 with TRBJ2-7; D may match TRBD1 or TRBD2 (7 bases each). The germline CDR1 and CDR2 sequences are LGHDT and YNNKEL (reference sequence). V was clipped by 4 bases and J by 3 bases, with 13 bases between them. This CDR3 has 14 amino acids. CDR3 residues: CASSPRGGGYEQYF. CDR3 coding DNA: TGTGCCAGCAGCCCCAGGGGGGGGGGCTACGAGCAGTACTTC.

The CDR3 spells CASSRLTGGNEQFF. CDR3 nucleotide sequence: TGTGCCAGCAGCCGATTGACAGGGGGCAATGAGCAGTTCTTC. This chain connects TRBV5-5 to TRBJ2-1, with TRBD1 matching over 9 bases. Germline assignment: CDR1 SGHKS and CDR2 YYEKEE (reference sequence). This CDR3 comprises 14 residues. The trim removed 4 bases at V and 6 bases at J, leaving 5 bases unmatched. Drawing the rest from reference TRBV5-5 and TRBJ2-1, the complete variable domain is DAGVTQSPTHLIKTRGQQVTLRCSPISGHKSVSWYQQVLGQGPQFIFQYYEKEERGRGNFPDRFSARQFPNYSSELNVNALLLGDSALYLCASSRLTGGNEQFFGPGTRLTVL.

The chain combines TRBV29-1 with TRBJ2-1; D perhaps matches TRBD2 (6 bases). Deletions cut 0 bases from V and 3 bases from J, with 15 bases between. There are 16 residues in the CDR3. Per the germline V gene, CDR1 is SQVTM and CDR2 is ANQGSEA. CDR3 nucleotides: TGCAGCGTTGAAGATCTTCGCCGGGGGAGCTACAATGAGCAGTTCTTC. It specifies CSVEDLRRGSYNEQFF.

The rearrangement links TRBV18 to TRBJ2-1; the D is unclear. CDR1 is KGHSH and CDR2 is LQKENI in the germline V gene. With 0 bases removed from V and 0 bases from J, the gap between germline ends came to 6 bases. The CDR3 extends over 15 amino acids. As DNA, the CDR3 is TGTGCCAGCTCACCACCATCGATCTCCTACAATGAGCAGTTCTTC. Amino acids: CASSPPSISYNEQFF. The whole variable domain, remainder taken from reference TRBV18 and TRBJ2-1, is NAGVMQNPRHLVRRRGQEARLRCSPMKGHSHVYWYRQLPEEGLKFMVYLQKENIIDESGMPKERFSAEFPKEGPSILRIQQVVRGDSAAYFCASSPPSISYNEQFFGPGTRLTVL.

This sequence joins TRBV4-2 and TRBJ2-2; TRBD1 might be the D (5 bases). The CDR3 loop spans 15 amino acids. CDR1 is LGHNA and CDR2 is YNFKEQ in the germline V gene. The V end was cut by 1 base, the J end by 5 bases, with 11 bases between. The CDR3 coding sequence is TGTGCCAGCAGCCAAGCTTCAGGGTGGACCGGGGAGCTGTTTTTT. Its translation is CASSQASGWTGELFF.

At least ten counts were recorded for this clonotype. CDR3 region: CASSQTGIWGDTQYF. CDR3 in DNA: TGTGCCAGCAGCCAGACGGGGATCTGGGGAGATACGCAGTATTTT. The chain employs TRBV5-6 and TRBJ2-3; a weak D match, TRBD2 (5 bases). Per germline, CDR1 SGHDT and CDR2 YYEEEE. CDR3 length: 15 amino acids. The V and J ends lost 4 bases and 5 bases respectively, with 17 bases between them.

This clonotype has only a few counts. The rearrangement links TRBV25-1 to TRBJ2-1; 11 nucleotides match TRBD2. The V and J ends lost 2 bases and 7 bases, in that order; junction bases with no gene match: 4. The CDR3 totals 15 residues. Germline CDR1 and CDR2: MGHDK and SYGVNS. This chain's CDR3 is CASSEPGLAENEQFF. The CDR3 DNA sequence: TGTGCCAGCAGTGAACCGGGACTAGCGGAAAATGAGCAGTTCTTC.

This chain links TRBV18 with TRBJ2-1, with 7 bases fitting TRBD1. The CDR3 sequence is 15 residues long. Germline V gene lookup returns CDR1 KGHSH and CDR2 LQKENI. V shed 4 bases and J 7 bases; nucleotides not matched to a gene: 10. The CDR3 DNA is TGTGCCAGCTCACTACGACAGGGAACTGGGAATGAGCAGTTCTTC. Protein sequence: CASSLRQGTGNEQFF.

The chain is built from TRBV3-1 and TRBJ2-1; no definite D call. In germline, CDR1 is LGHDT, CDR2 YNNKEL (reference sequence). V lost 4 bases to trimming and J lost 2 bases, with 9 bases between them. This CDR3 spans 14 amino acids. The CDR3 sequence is CASSPLATYNEQFF. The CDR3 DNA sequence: TGTGCCAGCAGCCCTTTAGCAACCTACAATGAGCAGTTCTTC.

CDR3 sequence (DNA): TGTGCCAGCACCCTAACGGCGGGAGGGCCAAGGTCAAATGAGCAGTTCTTC. The encoded protein is CASTLTAGGPRSNEQFF. The chain employs TRBV2 and TRBJ2-1, with 9 bases matching TRBD2. Unmatched junction bases numbered 17, after V lost 7 bases and J lost 7 bases. This CDR3 spans 17 amino acids. Germline V gene data show CDR1 as SNHLY and CDR2 as FYNNEI. The full variable domain, completed using reference TRBV2 and TRBJ2-1, is EPEVTQTPSHQVTQMGQEVILRCVPISNHLYFYWYRQILGQKVEFLVSFYNNEISEKSEIFDDQFSVERPDGSNFTLKIRSTKLEDSAMYFCASTLTAGGPRSNEQFFGPGTRLTVL.

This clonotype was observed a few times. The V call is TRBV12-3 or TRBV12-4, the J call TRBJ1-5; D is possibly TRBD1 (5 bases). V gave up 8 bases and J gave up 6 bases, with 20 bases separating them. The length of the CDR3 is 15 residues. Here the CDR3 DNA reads TGTGCCAGCGGGGGTGGGACTCCGGAGGTTCAGCCCCAGCATTTT. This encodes CASGGGTPEVQPQHF.

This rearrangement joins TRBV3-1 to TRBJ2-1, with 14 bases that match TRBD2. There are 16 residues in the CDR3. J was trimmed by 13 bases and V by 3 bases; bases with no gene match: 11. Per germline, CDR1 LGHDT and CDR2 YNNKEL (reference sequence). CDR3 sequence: CASSQPGTSGSPPQFF. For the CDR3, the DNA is TGTGCCAGCAGCCAGCCCGGGACTAGCGGGAGTCCCCCACAGTTCTTC.